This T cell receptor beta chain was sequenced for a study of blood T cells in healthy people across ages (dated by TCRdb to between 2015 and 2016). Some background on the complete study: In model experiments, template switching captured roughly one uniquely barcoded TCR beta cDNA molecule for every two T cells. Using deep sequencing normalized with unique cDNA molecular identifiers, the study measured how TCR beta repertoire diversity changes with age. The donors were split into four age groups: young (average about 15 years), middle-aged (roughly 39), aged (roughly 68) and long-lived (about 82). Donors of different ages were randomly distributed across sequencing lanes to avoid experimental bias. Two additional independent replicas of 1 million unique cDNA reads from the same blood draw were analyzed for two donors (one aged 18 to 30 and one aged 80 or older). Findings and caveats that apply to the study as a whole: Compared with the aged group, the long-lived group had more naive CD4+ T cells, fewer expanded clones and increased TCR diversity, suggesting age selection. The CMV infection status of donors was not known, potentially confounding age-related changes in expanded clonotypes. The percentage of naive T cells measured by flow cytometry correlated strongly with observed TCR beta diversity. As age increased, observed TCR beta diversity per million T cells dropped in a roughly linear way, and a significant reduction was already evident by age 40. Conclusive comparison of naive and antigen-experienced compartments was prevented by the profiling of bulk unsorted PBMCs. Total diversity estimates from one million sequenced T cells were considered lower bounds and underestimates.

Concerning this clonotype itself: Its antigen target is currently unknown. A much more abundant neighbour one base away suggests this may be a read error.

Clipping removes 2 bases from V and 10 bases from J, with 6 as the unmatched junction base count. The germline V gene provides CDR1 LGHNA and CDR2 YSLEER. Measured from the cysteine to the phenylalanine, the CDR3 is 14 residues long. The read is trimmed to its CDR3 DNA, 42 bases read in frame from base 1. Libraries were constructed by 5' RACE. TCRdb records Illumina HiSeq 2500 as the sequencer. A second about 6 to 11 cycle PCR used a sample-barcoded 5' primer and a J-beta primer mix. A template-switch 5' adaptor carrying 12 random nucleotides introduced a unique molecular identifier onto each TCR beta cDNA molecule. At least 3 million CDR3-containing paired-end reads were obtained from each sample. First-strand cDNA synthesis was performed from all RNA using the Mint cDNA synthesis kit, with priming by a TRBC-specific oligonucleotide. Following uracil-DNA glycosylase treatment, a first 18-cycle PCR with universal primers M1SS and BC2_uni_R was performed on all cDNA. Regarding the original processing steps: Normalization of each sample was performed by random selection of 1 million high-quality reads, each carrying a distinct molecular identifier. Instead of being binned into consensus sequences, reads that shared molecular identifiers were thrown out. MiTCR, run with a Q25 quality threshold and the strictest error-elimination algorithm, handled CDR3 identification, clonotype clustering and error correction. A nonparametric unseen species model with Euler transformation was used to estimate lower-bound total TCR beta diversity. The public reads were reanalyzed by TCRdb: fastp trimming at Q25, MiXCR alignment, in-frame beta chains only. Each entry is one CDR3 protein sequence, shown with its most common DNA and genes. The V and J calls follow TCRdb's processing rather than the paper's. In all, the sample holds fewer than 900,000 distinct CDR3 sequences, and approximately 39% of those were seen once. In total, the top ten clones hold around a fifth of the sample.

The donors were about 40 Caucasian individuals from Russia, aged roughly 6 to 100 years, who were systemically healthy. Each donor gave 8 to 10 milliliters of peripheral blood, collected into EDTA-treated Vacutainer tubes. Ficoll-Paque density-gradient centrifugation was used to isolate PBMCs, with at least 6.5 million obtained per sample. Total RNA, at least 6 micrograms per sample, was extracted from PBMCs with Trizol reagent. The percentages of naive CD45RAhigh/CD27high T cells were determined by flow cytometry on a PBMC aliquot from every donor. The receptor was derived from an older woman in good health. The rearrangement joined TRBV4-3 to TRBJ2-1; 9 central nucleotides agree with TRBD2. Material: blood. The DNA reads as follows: TGCGCCAGCAGCCAAATAGCGGGAGCCCACGAGCAGTTCTTC. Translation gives CASSQIAGAHEQFF.